Listed below are T cell receptor beta chains from one sample, sequenced in a study of cytomegalovirus exposure and HLA in healthy donors. Produced via immunoSEQ multiplex PCR; TCRdb's table is partial and in-frame only. This repertoire shows 120,000 or so clones, about 91% found once; its top ten account for around 2%. Sequencing was performed on PBMCs. The receptors were sampled from a man aged 18 to 35 in good health and CMV-seronegative. Each CDR3 is given with its conserved first and last residue. D genes are given only for firm matches. Clone size is stated in some rows and not others, as once, few, many or a class when expanded.

d_call clone_size j_call v_call cdr3_aa cdr3_nt
TRBD1 few TRBJ2-4 TRBV19 CASSQAGGKNIQYF TGTGCCAGTAGTCAGGCAGGGGGCAAAAACATTCAGTACTTC
- - TRBJ1-2 TRBV30 CAWRQGEYYGYTF TGTGCCTGGAGACAGGGAGAATACTATGGCTACACCTTC
TRBD1 - TRBJ1-1 TRBV27 CASSSTTGVTEAFF TGTGCCAGCAGCTCTACGACAGGGGTCACTGAAGCTTTCTTT
- - TRBJ2-1 TRBV6-1 CASSEMGGGRNEQFF TGTGCCAGCAGTGAAATGGGGGGTGGGCGCAATGAGCAGTTCTTC
- - TRBJ1-5 TRBV19 CASLAQGGGQPQHF TGTGCCAGCCTCGCCCAGGGTGGCGGTCAGCCCCAGCATTTT
TRBD2 once TRBJ2-1 TRBV28 CASIGAGLAGRNEQFF TGTGCCAGCATTGGGGCGGGACTAGCGGGAAGGAATGAGCAGTTCTTC
- - TRBJ2-3 TRBV4-1 CASSPSSEALVDTQYF TGCGCCAGCAGCCCTAGTTCGGAGGCTTTAGTTGATACGCAGTATTTT
- - TRBJ1-5 TRBV15 CATSRDYGGLSNQPQHF TGTGCCACCAGCAGAGATTATGGGGGACTTAGCAATCAGCCCCAGCATTTT
TRBD2 - TRBJ2-7 TRBV27 CASSTPSGKTYEQYF TGTGCCAGCAGCACCCCTAGCGGAAAGACCTACGAGCAGTACTTC
TRBD2 - TRBJ2-7 TRBV5-1 CASSLSTSKTGEQYF TGCGCCAGCAGCTTATCGACTAGCAAAACTGGCGAGCAGTACTTC
- - TRBJ2-5 TRBV15 CATSRVGGEFQETQYF TGTGCCACCAGCAGAGTAGGGGGGGAGTTCCAGGAGACCCAGTACTTC
- - TRBJ1-5 TRBV7-2 CASSRQFTRTAYSNQPQHF TGTGCCAGCAGCCGACAATTTACTCGGACAGCATATAGCAATCAGCCCCAGCATTTT
TRBD2 - TRBJ2-3 TRBV28 CASRASGSRGTQYF TGTGCCAGCCGCGCTAGCGGGAGCCGGGGTACGCAGTATTTT
TRBD1 - TRBJ2-7 TRBV6-1 CASSDNGQGAYEQYF TGTGCCAGCAGTGATAACGGACAGGGGGCCTACGAGCAGTACTTC
- - TRBJ1-5 TRBV28 CASGWQANQPQHF TGTGCCAGCGGGTGGCAGGCCAATCAGCCCCAGCATTTT
TRBD2 - TRBJ2-7 TRBV9 CASSRTSGSLYEQYF TGTGCCAGCAGCCGGACTAGCGGGAGTCTCTACGAGCAGTACTTC
- - TRBJ2-7 TRBV19 CASSIGGPKIGYEQYF TGTGCCAGTAGTATCGGGGGGCCGAAAATTGGATACGAGCAGTACTTC
- - TRBJ1-2 TRBV15 CATSRGEVQDGYTF TGTGCCACCAGCAGAGGGGAGGTTCAGGATGGCTACACCTTC
TRBD1 few TRBJ1-2 TRBV11-2 CASSSGGQGVFNYGYTF TGTGCCAGCAGCTCTGGGGGACAGGGGGTTTTCAACTATGGCTACACCTTC
TRBD1 - TRBJ1-5 TRBV2 CASSADREIQPQHF TGTGCCAGCAGTGCGGACAGGGAGATTCAGCCCCAGCATTTT
- - TRBJ1-1 TRBV30 CACKLGQSNTEAFF TGTGCCTGTAAACTGGGGCAGTCGAACACTGAAGCTTTCTTT
- - TRBJ2-3 TRBV18 CASSSDRILRDTQYF TGTGCCAGCTCAAGTGACAGGATCTTAAGAGATACGCAGTATTTT
TRBD1 - TRBJ1-5 TRBV19 CASSRDRLEPQHF TGTGCCAGTAGTAGGGACAGGTTAGAGCCCCAGCATTTT
- - TRBJ1-3 TRBV9 CASSVSGGSSGNTIYF TGTGCCAGCAGCGTTAGTGGGGGGAGCTCTGGAAACACCATATATTTT
- - TRBJ2-4 TRBV28 CASTRLGGLSAEAKNIQYF TGTGCCAGCACGCGCCTTGGAGGTCTTTCGGCGGAAGCCAAAAACATTCAGTACTTC
- - TRBJ2-3 TRBV21-1 CASSPWEGPSSDTQYF TGTGCCAGCAGTCCCTGGGAGGGACCAAGTTCAGATACGCAGTATTTT
TRBD1 - TRBJ1-5 TRBV19 CASRRDRESNQPQHF TGTGCCAGTAGGCGGGACAGGGAAAGCAATCAGCCCCAGCATTTT
TRBD1 - TRBJ2-3 TRBV11-3 CASSRRQGTSTDTQYF TGTGCCAGCAGCCGACGACAGGGAACTAGCACAGATACGCAGTATTTT
TRBD2 - TRBJ2-1 TRBV13 CASSLGLAGLENEQFF TGTGCCAGCAGCTTGGGACTAGCGGGATTGGAAAATGAGCAGTTCTTC
TRBD2 - TRBJ2-1 TRBV11-2 CASTQRGSSYNEQFF TGTGCCAGCACCCAGCGGGGAAGCTCCTACAATGAGCAGTTCTTC
- - TRBJ2-7 TRBV7-9 CASSSSGSSYEQYF TGTGCCAGCAGCTCCTCCGGGAGCTCCTACGAGCAGTACTTC
- few TRBJ1-4 TRBV6-1 CASSGGAPGEKLFF TGTGCCAGTTCGGGGGGGGCGCCGGGTGAAAAACTGTTTTTT
- - TRBJ2-1 TRBV27 CASSFLGAVYEQFF TGTGCCAGCAGTTTTCTAGGGGCAGTGTATGAGCAGTTCTTC
- - TRBJ2-6 TRBV7-6 CASTGDSGANVLTF TGTGCCAGCACCGGAGACTCTGGGGCCAACGTCCTGACTTTC
- - TRBJ2-1 TRBV4-1 CASSQSKYNEQFF TGCGCCAGCAGCCAGTCAAAATACAATGAGCAGTTCTTC
- - TRBJ1-3 TRBV2 CASKGARGNTIYF TGTGCCAGTAAAGGGGCGAGGGGAAACACCATATATTTT
TRBD1 - TRBJ2-1 TRBV9 CASSVSIGTGARVGSYNEQFF TGTGCCAGCAGCGTAAGTATCGGGACAGGGGCCAGGGTCGGCTCCTACAATGAGCAGTTCTTC
- - TRBJ1-4 TRBV5-1 CASSRTGVYEKLFF TGCGCCAGCAGCCGGACGGGGGTCTATGAAAAACTGTTTTTT
- - TRBJ1-1 TRBV6-6 CASSLVMNTEAFF TGTGCCAGCAGTCTAGTCATGAACACTGAAGCTTTCTTT
- - TRBJ1-5 TRBV19 CASSIEAQRSNQPQHF TGTGCCAGTAGTATAGAAGCCCAACGAAGCAATCAGCCCCAGCATTTT
- - TRBJ1-2 TRBV4-1 CASSQVVQVNYGYTF TGCGCCAGCAGCCAAGTGGTACAGGTAAACTATGGCTACACCTTC
TRBD1 - TRBJ1-4 TRBV5-4 CASSLQSNRGGEKLFF TGTGCCAGCAGCTTGCAATCCAACAGGGGCGGGGAAAAACTGTTTTTT
- - TRBJ2-1 TRBV6-7 CASSYPQQEGGVNSYNEQFF TGTGCCAGCAGTTACCCACAACAGGAGGGTGGGGTGAACTCCTACAATGAGCAGTTCTTC
TRBD1 - TRBJ1-3 TRBV11-3 CASSLRQGSGNTIYF TGTGCCAGCAGCTTACGACAGGGGTCCGGAAACACCATATATTTT
TRBD1 once TRBJ2-1 TRBV9 CASSAHRGFNEQFF TGTGCCAGCAGCGCTCACAGGGGGTTTAATGAGCAGTTCTTC
- - TRBJ1-2 TRBV9 CASSAPGGLGGYTF TGTGCCAGCAGCGCCCCCGGGGGGTTGGGGGGCTACACCTTC
- - TRBJ1-6 TRBV28 CASSFRVSPLHF TGTGCCAGCAGTTTTCGGGTTTCACCCCTCCACTTT
- - TRBJ2-3 TRBV10-1 CASSELRTGSTQYF TGCGCCAGCAGTGAGCTTCGGACGGGGAGTACGCAGTATTTT
TRBD1 - TRBJ1-1 TRBV4-1 CASSQGQGNTEAFF TGCGCCAGCAGCCAGGGACAGGGGAACACTGAAGCTTTCTTT
- - TRBJ2-7 TRBV2 CASSVNYEQYF TGTGCCAGCAGTGTTAACTACGAGCAGTACTTC
TRBD2 few TRBJ2-7 TRBV5-1 CASSLRGGLSYEQYF TGCGCCAGCAGCCTACGGGGGGGCCTCTCTTACGAGCAGTACTTC
TRBD1 - TRBJ2-7 TRBV2 CASRQGSSYEQYF TGTGCCAGCAGACAGGGGTCGAGCTACGAGCAGTACTTC
TRBD1 - TRBJ1-1 TRBV4-1 CASTLLGTGGDWNTEAFF TGCGCCAGCACCCTACTGGGGACAGGGGGCGATTGGAACACTGAAGCTTTCTTT
TRBD1 - TRBJ1-5 TRBV28 CASRVDRGYGQPQHF TGTGCCAGCAGGGTGGACAGGGGGTACGGTCAGCCCCAGCATTTT
- - TRBJ1-2 TRBV2 CASTGAGYGYTF TGTGCCAGCACTGGGGCAGGGTACGGCTACACCTTC
TRBD2 - TRBJ2-1 TRBV6-1 CASSESGGGRPFF TGTGCCAGCAGTGAAAGCGGGGGGGGCCGCCCGTTCTTC
- - TRBJ1-2 TRBV27 CASRRYQGGYTF TGTGCCAGCAGACGGTATCAGGGTGGCTACACCTTC
- - TRBJ1-3 TRBV7-6 CASSPEGEGRFSGNTIYF TGTGCCAGCAGCCCCGAGGGGGAGGGCCGGTTCTCTGGAAACACCATATATTTT
- - TRBJ1-6 TRBV30 CAWSLQNSPLHF TGTGCCTGGAGTCTACAGAATTCACCCCTCCACTTT
TRBD1 - TRBJ1-4 TRBV19 CASSSVTGGRANEKLFF TGTGCCAGTAGTTCCGTTACAGGGGGGAGAGCTAATGAAAAACTGTTTTTT